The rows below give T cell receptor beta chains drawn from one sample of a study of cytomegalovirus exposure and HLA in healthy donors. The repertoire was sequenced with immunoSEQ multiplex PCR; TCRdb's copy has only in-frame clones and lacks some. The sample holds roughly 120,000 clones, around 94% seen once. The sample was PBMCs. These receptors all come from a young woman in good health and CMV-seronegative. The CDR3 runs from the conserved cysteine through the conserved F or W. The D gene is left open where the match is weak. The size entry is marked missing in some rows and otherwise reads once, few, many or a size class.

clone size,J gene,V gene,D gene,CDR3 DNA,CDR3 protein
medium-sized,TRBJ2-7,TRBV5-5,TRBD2,TGTGCCAGCAGCCCTTCCGGTTCGGGGGGAGTGTTCCTCGAGCAGTACTTC,CASSPSGSGGVFLEQYF
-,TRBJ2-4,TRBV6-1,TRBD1,TGTGCCAGCAGTGACGGGACAGGTGTAAACATTCAGTACTTC,CASSDGTGVNIQYF
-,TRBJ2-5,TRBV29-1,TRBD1,TGCAGCGTGAGGGGACAGGGACGAGAGACCCAGTACTTC,CSVRGQGRETQYF
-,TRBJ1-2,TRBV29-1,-,TGCAGCGTTGAAAAGGGCCAGGGTATAGGTTCTATTAGCTACACCTTC,CSVEKGQGIGSISYTF
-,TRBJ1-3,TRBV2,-,TGTGCCAGCAGTCGGGTGACTGGAAACACCATATATTTT,CASSRVTGNTIYF
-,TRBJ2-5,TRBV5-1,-,TGCGCCACCGCAACGCACGGACAGACACAAGAGACCCAGTACTTC,CATATHGQTQETQYF
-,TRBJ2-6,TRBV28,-,TGTGCCAGCAGTTTGTGGTCGTTACAGGCTGGGGCCAACGTCCTGACTTTC,CASSLWSLQAGANVLTF
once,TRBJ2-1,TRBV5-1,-,TGCGCCAGCAGCTTGTCGGCTAGCACCAACAATGAGCAGTTCTTC,CASSLSASTNNEQFF
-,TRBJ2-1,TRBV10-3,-,TGTGCCATCAGTGACAAAGAGCAGTTCTTC,CAISDKEQFF
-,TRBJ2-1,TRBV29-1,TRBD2,TGCAGCGCTGGGCAAGCGGGAGGAGGTGAGCAGTTCTTC,CSAGQAGGGEQFF
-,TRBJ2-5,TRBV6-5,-,TGTGCCAGCAGCGAACAGGGAGAGACCCAGTACTTC,CASSEQGETQYF
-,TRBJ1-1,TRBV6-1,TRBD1,TGTGCCAGCAGTCCTCAGACAGGGCCCACTGAAGCTTTCTTT,CASSPQTGPTEAFF
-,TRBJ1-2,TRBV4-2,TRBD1,TGTGCCAGCAGCACCCGGACAGGGGGCGTTTATAACTATGGCTACACCTTC,CASSTRTGGVYNYGYTF
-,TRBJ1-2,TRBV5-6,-,TGTGCCAGCAGCTTGGGACTAACAGGGATCCTGGGCACCTTC,CASSLGLTGILGTF
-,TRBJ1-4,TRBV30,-,TGTGCCTCATCAGGGCCAACTAATGAAAAACTGTTTTTT,CASSGPTNEKLFF
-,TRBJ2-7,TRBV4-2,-,TGTGCCAGCAGCCAAGATAAACAGGAGGGTTACGAGCAGTACTTC,CASSQDKQEGYEQYF
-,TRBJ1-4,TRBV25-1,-,TGTGCCAGCACTAGGGGAAATGAAAAACTGTTTTTT,CASTRGNEKLFF
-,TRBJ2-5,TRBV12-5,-,TGTGCTAGTGGTGCCGGACAAACGTCACAAGAGACCCAGTACTTC,CASGAGQTSQETQYF
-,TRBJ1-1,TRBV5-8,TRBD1,TGTGCCAGCAGCTCCGTAAGCACAGGGGCGGGTGAAGCTTTCTTT,CASSSVSTGAGEAFF
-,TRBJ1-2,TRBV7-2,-,TGTGCCAGCAGCCAAAAGACGGGGGACTATGGCTACACCTTC,CASSQKTGDYGYTF
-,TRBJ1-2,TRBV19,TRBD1,TGTGCCAGTAGTCGGACCCAGGGGGCCGGCTATGGCTACACCTTC,CASSRTQGAGYGYTF
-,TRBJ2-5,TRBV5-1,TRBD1,TGCGCCAGCAGCTTGGGACAGGGTGGGCAAGAGACCCAGTACTTC,CASSLGQGGQETQYF
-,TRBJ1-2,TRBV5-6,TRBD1,TGTGCCAGCAGCTCGGCAGGGGGGCTCTATGGCTACACCTTC,CASSSAGGLYGYTF
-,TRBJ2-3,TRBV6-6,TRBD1,TGTGCCAGCAGTTACCCCGGGACAGGGGTTGATACGCAGTATTTT,CASSYPGTGVDTQYF
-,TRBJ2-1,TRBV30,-,TGTGCCTGGAGTGTACTGGCTCGGGGTGAGCAGTTCTTC,CAWSVLARGEQFF
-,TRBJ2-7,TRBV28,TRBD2,TGTGCCAGCAGTTCGGCGGGAGGGACTTCGGGAACCTACGAGCAGTACTTC,CASSSAGGTSGTYEQYF
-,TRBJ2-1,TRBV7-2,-,TGTGCCAGCAGCTTATACCTGGCGGGTGCGGGCTACAATGAGCAGTTCTTC,CASSLYLAGAGYNEQFF
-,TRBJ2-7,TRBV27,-,TGTGCCAGCAGCTACACAGTGTCCTTTTCCCACGAGCAGTACTTC,CASSYTVSFSHEQYF
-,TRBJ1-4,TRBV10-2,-,TGCGCCAGCAGTGAGGGGCCTGCAACTAATGAAAAACTGTTTTTT,CASSEGPATNEKLFF